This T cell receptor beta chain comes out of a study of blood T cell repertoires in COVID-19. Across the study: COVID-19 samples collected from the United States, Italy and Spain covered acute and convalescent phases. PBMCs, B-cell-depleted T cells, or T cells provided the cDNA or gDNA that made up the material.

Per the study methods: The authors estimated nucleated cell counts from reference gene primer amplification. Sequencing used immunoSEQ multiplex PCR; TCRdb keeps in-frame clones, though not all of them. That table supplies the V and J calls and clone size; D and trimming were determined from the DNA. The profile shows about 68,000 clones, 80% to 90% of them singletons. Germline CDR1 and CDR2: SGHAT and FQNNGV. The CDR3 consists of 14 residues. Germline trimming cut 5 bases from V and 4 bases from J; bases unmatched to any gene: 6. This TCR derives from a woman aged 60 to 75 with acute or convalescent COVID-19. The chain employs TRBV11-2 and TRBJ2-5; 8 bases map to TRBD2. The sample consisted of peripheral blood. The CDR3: CASSLSGGRETQYF. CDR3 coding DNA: TGTGCCAGCAGCCTTTCGGGGGGGCGAGAGACCCAGTACTTC.